The entry below gives a single T cell receptor (beta chain) sequence along with its context. The antigen remains undetermined. The ends were cut back, 1 base at V and 5 bases at J, with 16 bases in the middle. Germline CDR1 SGHTS, CDR2 YDEGEE. CDR3 length: 15 amino acids. The PCR ran on 60 Vbeta and 13 Jbeta primers. The table came from immunoSEQ multiplex PCR; TCRdb's copy has only in-frame clones and leaves some out. The sample includes approximately 110,000 clones, around four fifths seen only once; the top ten take 1.3%. This sample is drawn from a study of cytomegalovirus exposure and HLA in healthy donors. Regarding the study as a whole: Later analysis revealed greater clonal expansion in HLA-associated TCR beta chains than in equally common others. A later analysis reportedly found that, within productive TCRs, an Asian-associated ancestry cluster had fewer N-insertions than the mean observed across the approximately 660 donors. Segments of the TCR beta V type were, in most cases, productive about 87% or about 30% of the time in an earlier analysis.

Source material: PBMCs. This rearrangement joins TRBV5-8 to TRBJ2-7; D unclear. This receptor was obtained from a man under 40 in good health and CMV-seronegative. Here the CDR3 DNA reads TGTGCCAGCAGCTTGCAACTACAAACTGTAAACGAGCAGTACTTC. Its translation: CASSLQLQTVNEQYF.